This T cell receptor beta chain stems from a study of vaccination and CD4 T cells after COVID-19. About the research overall: Overlapping spike peptides from SARS-CoV-2, HCoV-NL63, HCoV-OC43 and HCoV-229E served to stimulate the cells.

Oncomine TCR Beta short-read sequencing was applied to DNA from cultured CD4+ T cells. TCRdb used MiXCR to reprocess the PCR reads, holding one entry per CDR3 protein. Among approximately 12,000 distinct CDR3 sequences listed, approximately 28% were seen once. Documented treatment: roughly 10-day PBMC culture with coronavirus spike peptide pools or control peptides (ViraFEST assay). This clonotype occurred a few times. The antigen remains undetermined. The V and J ends lost 5 bases and 6 bases, in that order; junction bases with no gene match: 11. CDR1 is SGHTS and CDR2 is YDEGEE in the germline V gene. The CDR3 length is 16 residues.

The receptor was isolated from a human donor with COVID-19. This chain connects TRBV5-8 to TRBJ1-6, with 7 nucleotides matching TRBD1. Input material: cultured CD4+ T cells from blood. CDR3 in DNA: TGTGCCAGCAGACGACAGGGCTTGTCGTTTAATTCACCCCTCCACTTT. Its translation is CASRRQGLSFNSPLHF.